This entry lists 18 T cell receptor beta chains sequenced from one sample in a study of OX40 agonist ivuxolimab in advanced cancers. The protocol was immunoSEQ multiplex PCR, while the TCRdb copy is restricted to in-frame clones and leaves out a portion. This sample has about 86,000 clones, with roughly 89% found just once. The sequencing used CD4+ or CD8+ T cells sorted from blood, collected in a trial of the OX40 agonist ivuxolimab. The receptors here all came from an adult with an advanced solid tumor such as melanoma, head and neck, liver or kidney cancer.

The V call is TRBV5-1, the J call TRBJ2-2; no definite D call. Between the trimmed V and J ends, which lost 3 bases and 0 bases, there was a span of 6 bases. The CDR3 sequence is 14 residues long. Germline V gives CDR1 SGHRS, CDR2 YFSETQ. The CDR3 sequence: CASSSETNTGELFF. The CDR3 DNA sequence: TGCGCCAGCAGCTCGGAAACGAACACCGGGGAGCTGTTTTTT. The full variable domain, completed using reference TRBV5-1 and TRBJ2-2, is KAGVTQTPRYLIKTRGQQVTLSCSPISGHRSVSWYQQTPGQGLQFLFEYFSETQRNKGNFPGRFSGRQFSNSRSEMNVSTLELGDSALYLCASSSETNTGELFFGEGSRLTVL.

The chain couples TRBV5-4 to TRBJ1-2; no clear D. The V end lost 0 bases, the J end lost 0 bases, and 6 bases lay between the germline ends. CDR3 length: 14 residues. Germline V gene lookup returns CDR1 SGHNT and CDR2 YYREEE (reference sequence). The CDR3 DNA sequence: TGTGCCAGCAGCTTGGACAGCCCTAACTATGGCTACACCTTC. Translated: CASSLDSPNYGYTF.

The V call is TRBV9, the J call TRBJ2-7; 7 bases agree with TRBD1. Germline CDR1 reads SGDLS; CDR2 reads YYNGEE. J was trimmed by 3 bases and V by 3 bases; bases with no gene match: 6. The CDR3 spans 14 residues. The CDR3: CASSAGTELYEQYF. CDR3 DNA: TGTGCCAGCAGCGCGGGGACAGAACTCTACGAGCAGTACTTC.

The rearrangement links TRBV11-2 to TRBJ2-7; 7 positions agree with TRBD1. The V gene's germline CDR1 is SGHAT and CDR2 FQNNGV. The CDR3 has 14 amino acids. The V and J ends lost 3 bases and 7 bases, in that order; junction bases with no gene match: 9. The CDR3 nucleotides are TGTGCCAGCAGCTTCCCGGGACAGCCGCGTGAGCAGTACGTC. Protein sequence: CASSFPGQPREQYV.

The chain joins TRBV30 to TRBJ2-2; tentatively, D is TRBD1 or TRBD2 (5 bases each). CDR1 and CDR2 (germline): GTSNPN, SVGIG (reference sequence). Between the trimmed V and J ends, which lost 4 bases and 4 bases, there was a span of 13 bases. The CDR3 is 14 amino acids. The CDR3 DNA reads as TGTGCCTGGAATTCCGTGGGGGTCACCGGGGAGCTGTTTTTT. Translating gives CAWNSVGVTGELFF.

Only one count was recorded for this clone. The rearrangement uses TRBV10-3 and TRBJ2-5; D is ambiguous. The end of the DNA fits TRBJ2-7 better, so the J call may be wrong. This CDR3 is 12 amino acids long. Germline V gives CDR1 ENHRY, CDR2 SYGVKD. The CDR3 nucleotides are TGTGCCACTGCTTCCGAGGCCTACGAGCAGTACTTC. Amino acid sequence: CATASEAYEQYF.

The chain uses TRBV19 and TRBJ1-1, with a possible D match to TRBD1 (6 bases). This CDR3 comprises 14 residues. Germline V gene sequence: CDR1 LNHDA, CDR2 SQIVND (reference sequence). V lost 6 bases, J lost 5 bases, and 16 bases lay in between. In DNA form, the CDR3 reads TGTGCCAGTAGCCCCAGGGGCGTTAGGACTGAAGCTTTCTTT. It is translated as CASSPRGVRTEAFF.

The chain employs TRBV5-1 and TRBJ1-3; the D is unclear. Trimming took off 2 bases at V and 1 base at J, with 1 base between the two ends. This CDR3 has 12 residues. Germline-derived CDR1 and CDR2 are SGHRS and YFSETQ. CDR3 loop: CASSFSGNTIYF. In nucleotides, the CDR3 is TGCGCCAGCAGCTTTTCTGGAAACACCATATATTTT.

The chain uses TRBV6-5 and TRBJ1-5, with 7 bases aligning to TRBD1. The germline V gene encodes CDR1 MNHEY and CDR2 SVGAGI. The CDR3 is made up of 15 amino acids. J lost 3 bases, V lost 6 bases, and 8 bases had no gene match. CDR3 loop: CASSLDRNLNQPQHF. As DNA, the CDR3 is TGTGCCAGCAGCCTGGACAGGAACCTCAATCAGCCCCAGCATTTT.

CDR3 loop: CASSTPGGRGYTF. CDR3 in DNA: TGTGCCAGCAGCACCCCCGGGGGAAGGGGCTACACCTTC. The chain uses TRBV6-5 and TRBJ1-2, with D possibly TRBD1 on 5 matching bases. The CDR3 runs 13 residues. Trimming cost V 6 bases and J 8 bases, with 16 bases left between them. The germline V gene has CDR1 MNHEY and CDR2 SVGAGI.

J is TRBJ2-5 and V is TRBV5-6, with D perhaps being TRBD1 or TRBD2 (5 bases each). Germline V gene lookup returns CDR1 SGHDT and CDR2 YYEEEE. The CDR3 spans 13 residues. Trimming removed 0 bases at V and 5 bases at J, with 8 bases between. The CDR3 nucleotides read TGTGCCAGCAGCTTGGACAGGAGGGAGACCCAGTACTTC. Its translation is CASSLDRRETQYF.

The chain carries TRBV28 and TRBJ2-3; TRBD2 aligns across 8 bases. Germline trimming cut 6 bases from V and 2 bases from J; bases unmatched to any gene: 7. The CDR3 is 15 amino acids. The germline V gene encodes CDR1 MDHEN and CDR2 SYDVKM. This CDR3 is CASRTGGTNTDTQYF. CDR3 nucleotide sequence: TGTGCCAGCAGAACGGGGGGGACCAACACAGATACGCAGTATTTT.

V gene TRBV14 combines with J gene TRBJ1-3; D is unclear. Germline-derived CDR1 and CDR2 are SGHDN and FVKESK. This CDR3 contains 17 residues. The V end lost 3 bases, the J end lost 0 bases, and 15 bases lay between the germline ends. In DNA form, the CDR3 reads TGTGCCAGCAGCCACGGTTCGGTGCTCAACTCTGGAAACACCATATATTTT. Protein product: CASSHGSVLNSGNTIYF.

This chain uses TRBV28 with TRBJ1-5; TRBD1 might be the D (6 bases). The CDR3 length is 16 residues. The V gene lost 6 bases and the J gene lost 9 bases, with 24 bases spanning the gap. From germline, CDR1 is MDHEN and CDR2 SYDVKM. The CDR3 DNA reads TGTGCCAGCAGAGCGCGCCCTAACCAGGGCAGGGGGCCCCAGCATTTT. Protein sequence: CASRARPNQGRGPQHF.

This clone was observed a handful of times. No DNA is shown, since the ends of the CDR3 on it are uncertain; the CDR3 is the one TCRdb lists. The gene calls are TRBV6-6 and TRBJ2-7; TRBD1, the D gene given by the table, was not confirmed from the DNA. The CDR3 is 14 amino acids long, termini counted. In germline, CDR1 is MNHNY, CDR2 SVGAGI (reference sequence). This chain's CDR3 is CASSSSTVGYEQYF.

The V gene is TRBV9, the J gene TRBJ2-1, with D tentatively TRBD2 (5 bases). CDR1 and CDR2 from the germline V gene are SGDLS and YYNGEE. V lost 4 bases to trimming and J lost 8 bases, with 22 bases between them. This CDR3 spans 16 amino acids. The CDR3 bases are TGTGCCAGCAGCCCCCTCGGGAAGTTCAGTGGGGATGAGCAGTTCTTC. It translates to CASSPLGKFSGDEQFF. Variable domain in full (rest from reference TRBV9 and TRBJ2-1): DSGVTQTPKHLITATGQRVTLRCSPRSGDLSVYWYQQSLDQGLQFLIQYYNGEERAKGNILERFSAQQFPDLHSELNLSSLELGDSALYFCASSPLGKFSGDEQFFGPGTRLTVL.

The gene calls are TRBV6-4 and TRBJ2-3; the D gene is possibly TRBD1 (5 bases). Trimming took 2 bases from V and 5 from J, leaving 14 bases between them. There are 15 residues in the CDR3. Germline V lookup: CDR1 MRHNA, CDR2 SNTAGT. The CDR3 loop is CASSDRGSSVDTQYF. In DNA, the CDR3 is TGTGCCAGCAGTGACAGGGGAAGCTCGGTAGATACGCAGTATTTT.

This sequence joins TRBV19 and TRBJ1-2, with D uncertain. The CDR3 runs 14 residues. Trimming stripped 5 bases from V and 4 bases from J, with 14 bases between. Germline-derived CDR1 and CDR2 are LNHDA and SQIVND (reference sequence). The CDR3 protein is CASSSVGESYGYTF. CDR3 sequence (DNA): TGTGCCAGTAGTTCGGTAGGTGAATCCTATGGCTACACCTTC.